These 28 T cell receptor beta chains share one sample of origin, sequenced in a study of vaccination and CD4 T cells after COVID-19. Cultured CD4+ T-cell DNA underwent Oncomine TCR Beta short-read sequencing. Each CDR3 protein gets one entry after TCRdb re-called the PCR reads with MiXCR. The sample records 11,000 to 15,000 distinct CDR3 sequences, roughly 45% being singletons. This sample's treatment: approximately nine-day PBMC culture with coronavirus spike peptide pools or control peptides (ViraFEST assay). Which antigens these TCRs recognize remains unknown. The source material was cultured CD4+ T cells from blood. The source of these receptors is a human donor with COVID-19.

The CDR3 here is CASRIRDRETQYF. The CDR3 bases are TGTGCCAGCAGAATCCGGGACAGGGAGACCCAGTACTTC. The rearrangement joins TRBV6-1 to TRBJ2-5, with TRBD1 identical over 8 bases. This CDR3 has 13 amino acids. Losses at the gene ends were 6 bases for V and 5 bases for J; bases not matched to a gene: 5. Germline CDR1 and CDR2: MNHNS and SASEGT.

This clonotype appeared a few times. The V call is TRBV7-4, the J call TRBJ2-7, with unresolved D. The V end was cut by 1 base, the J end by 0 bases, with 10 bases between. The germline V gene encodes CDR1 SGHVT and CDR2 SQSDAQ. CDR3 size: 15 residues. CDR3 coding DNA: TGTGCCAGCAGCTTAGGGATTTGGCACTCCTACGAGCAGTACTTC. Protein sequence: CASSLGIWHSYEQYF.

This chain connects TRBV9 to TRBJ1-5; D might be TRBD1 (6 bases). V was clipped by 3 bases and J by 0 bases, with 13 bases between them. Germline V CDR1 and CDR2: SGDLS, YYNGEE. This CDR3 is built from 16 residues. CDR3 bases: TGTGCCAGCAGCGCCTCAGGGGCTAATAGCAATCAGCCCCAGCATTTT. This encodes CASSASGANSNQPQHF.

The DNA of the CDR3 is TGTGCCAGCAGTTTGAACAGTTTGGCTGAAGCTTTCTTT. It specifies CASSLNSLAEAFF. The chain uses TRBV12-3 or TRBV12-4 and TRBJ1-1; D gene ambiguous. Trimming removed 3 bases from V and 6 bases from J, with 11 bases in between. The CDR3 contains 13 residues.

The CDR3 loop reads CASSFNTEAFF. As DNA, the CDR3 is TGTGCCAGCAGTTTTAACACTGAAGCTTTCTTT. The J gene is TRBJ1-1, the V gene TRBV11-2; D is ambiguous. CDR3 size: 11 residues. Germline-derived CDR1 and CDR2 are SGHAT and FQNNGV. V dropped 6 bases and J dropped 2 bases, with 4 bases sitting between them.

The chain recombines TRBV2 with TRBJ1-5; 8 bases match TRBD1. The V segment lost 5 bases and the J segment 7 bases; nucleotides outside the gene matches: 7. Per the germline V gene, CDR1 is SNHLY and CDR2 is FYNNEI. The CDR3 is 14 amino acids. The CDR3 DNA follows: TGTGCCAGCAGTTCAGACAGGGGCAGCCAGCCCCAGCATTTT. Its translation is CASSSDRGSQPQHF. Full variable domain (rest looked up from reference TRBV2 and TRBJ1-5): EPEVTQTPSHQVTQMGQEVILRCVPISNHLYFYWYRQILGQKVEFLVSFYNNEISEKSEIFDDQFSVERPDGSNFTLKIRSTKLEDSAMYFCASSSDRGSQPQHFGDGTRLSIL.

The chain is built from TRBV14 and TRBJ2-1; possibly TRBD1 for D (5 bases). Germline CDR1 is SGHDN and CDR2 is FVKESK. Deletions cut 1 base from V and 4 bases from J, with 8 bases between. CDR3 length: 14 amino acids. This CDR3 is CASSQGGQYNEQFF. CDR3 bases: TGTGCCAGCAGCCAAGGGGGCCAGTACAATGAGCAGTTCTTC.

The chain employs TRBV5-4 and TRBJ2-7; D call uncertain. V was shortened by 2 bases and J by 2 bases, with 8 bases between the two germline ends. CDR1 SGHNT and CDR2 YYREEE come from the germline V gene (reference sequence). CDR3 length equals 13 residues. The CDR3 DNA is TGTGCCAGCAGCTTAGGCACGACCTACGAGCAGTACTTC. This sequence encodes CASSLGTTYEQYF.

The genes are TRBV9 and TRBJ1-2, with D possibly matching TRBD1 (5 bases). CDR3 length equals 15 residues. Germline CDR1 and CDR2: SGDLS and YYNGEE. The V end was cut by 4 bases, the J end by 1 base, with 14 bases between. CDR3 DNA sequence: TGTGCCAGCAGCCTAGAGGGGCGGAATAACTATGGCTACACCTTC. Protein sequence: CASSLEGRNNYGYTF.

This chain joins TRBV11-2 and TRBJ2-3; no clear D. The CDR3 consists of 14 residues. V lost 5 bases and J 3 bases, leaving 12 bases between the germline ends. CDR1 is SGHAT and CDR2 is FQNNGV in the germline V gene. The CDR3 sequence: CASSTTPITDTQYF. The DNA for the CDR3 is TGTGCCAGCAGCACAACGCCAATAACAGATACGCAGTATTTT.

The gene calls are TRBV6-1 and TRBJ2-1; 10 nucleotides agree with TRBD2. CDR1 and CDR2 (germline): MNHNS, SASEGT. J was trimmed by 7 bases and V by 6 bases; bases with no gene match: 6. The CDR3 sequence is 14 residues long. This CDR3 is CASSLTSGVNEQFF. The DNA of the CDR3 is TGTGCCAGCAGCTTAACTAGCGGGGTGAATGAGCAGTTCTTC.

The V gene is TRBV11-3, the J gene TRBJ2-1; possible D gene TRBD2, 6 bases. V lost 5 bases and J lost 9, with 14 bases in between. Germline CDR1 reads SGHNT; CDR2 reads YENEEA. The length of the CDR3 is 13 residues. The CDR3 coding sequence is TGTGCCAGCAGCCCCGAGTTGGGGGGTGAGCAGTTCTTC. Translated: CASSPELGGEQFF.

The chain employs TRBV5-4 and TRBJ1-1; maybe TRBD1 (5 bases). The CDR3 has 15 residues. Germline V lookup: CDR1 SGHNT, CDR2 YYREEE (reference sequence). V was trimmed by 4 bases and J by 1 base, leaving 14 bases between them. CDR3 residues: CASSPRQSSNTEAFF. DNA for the CDR3: TGTGCCAGCAGCCCACGACAGTCCTCGAACACTGAAGCTTTCTTT.

The chain links TRBV5-6 to TRBJ1-2; tentative D call: TRBD1 (5 bases). CDR1 is SGHDT and CDR2 is YYEEEE in the germline V gene. This CDR3 is 14 amino acids long. Trimming shortened V by 4 bases and J by 4 bases, and 14 bases separated the two germline ends. DNA of the CDR3: TGTGCCAGCAGCCCTCCAGGGAGTGTCTATGGCTACACCTTC. It translates to CASSPPGSVYGYTF.

This chain links TRBV6-5 with TRBJ1-2, with D possibly TRBD1 on 6 matching bases. Trimming took off 2 bases at V and 4 bases at J, with 17 bases between the two ends. The CDR3 sequence is 16 residues long. From germline, CDR1 is MNHEY and CDR2 SVGAGI. The CDR3 nucleotides read TGTGCCAGCAGTTACAGCCCACAGGGAACCCTCTATGGCTACACCTTC. Its protein is CASSYSPQGTLYGYTF.

This clonotype was observed a few times. This sequence joins TRBV29-1 and TRBJ1-3; unclear D gene. From germline, CDR1 is SQVTM and CDR2 ANQGSEA. V dropped 5 bases and J dropped 5 bases, with 13 bases sitting between them. The CDR3 spans 13 residues. This CDR3 reads CSVSIWDRNTIYF. In DNA form, the CDR3 reads TGCAGCGTTAGTATCTGGGATCGAAACACCATATATTTT. Looking up the rest from reference TRBV29-1 and TRBJ1-3 gives the full variable domain: SAVISQKPSRDICQRGTSLTIQCQVDSQVTMMFWYRQQPGQSLTLIATANQGSEATYESGFVIDKFPISRPNLTFSTLTVSNMSPEDSSIYLCSVSIWDRNTIYFGEGSWLTVV.

This clonotype was seen only a few times. The genes are TRBV28 and TRBJ1-6; D is unresolved. The ends were cut back, 4 bases at V and 8 bases at J, with 9 bases in the middle. Germline CDR1 reads MDHEN; CDR2 reads SYDVKM. The CDR3 loop spans 13 amino acids. This chain's CDR3 is CASSSRTYSPLHF. DNA of the CDR3: TGTGCCAGCAGTTCCCGGACTTATTCACCCCTCCACTTT.

The CDR3 loop reads CASSIQGGYEQYF. CDR3 bases: TGCGCCAGCAGCATACAGGGGGGCTACGAGCAGTACTTC. The V gene is TRBV5-1, the J gene TRBJ2-7; TRBD1 agrees at 8 bases. From germline, CDR1 is SGHRS and CDR2 YFSETQ. The CDR3 length is 13 residues. V gave up 4 bases and J gave up 3 bases; unmatched junction bases: 3.

The chain uses TRBV20-1 and TRBJ1-6, with no clear D. In germline, CDR1 is DFQATT, CDR2 SNEGSKA (reference sequence). V was clipped by 5 bases and J by 6 bases, with 11 bases between them. The CDR3 loop spans 13 amino acids. The CDR3 DNA is TGCAGTGCTGTGGTCCAGGTTAATTCACCCCTCCACTTT. Translation: CSAVVQVNSPLHF.

This clonotype was seen only a few times. The rearrangement joins TRBV12-3 or TRBV12-4 to TRBJ1-5; TRBD1 is a possible D gene (6 bases). Trimming removed 7 bases at V and 5 bases at J, with 15 bases between. This CDR3 has 14 amino acids. The CDR3 is CASTNTDSYQPQHF. CDR3 bases: TGTGCCAGCACCAATACGGACAGCTATCAGCCCCAGCATTTT.

This clonotype was recorded only once. The chain uses TRBV20-1 and TRBJ2-7; D possibly corresponds to TRBD1 (5 bases). The CDR3 sequence is 13 residues long. The V gene's germline CDR1 is DFQATT and CDR2 SNEGSKA (reference sequence). Trimming pared 5 bases from V and 6 bases from J, leaving 17 bases between. The CDR3 is CSAPPDRAREQYF. The CDR3 bases are TGCAGTGCTCCGCCTGACAGAGCACGCGAGCAGTACTTC.

The chain uses TRBV30 and TRBJ2-2; 7 bases line up with TRBD1. CDR1 is GTSNPN and CDR2 is SVGIG in the germline V gene (reference sequence). The junction had 12 bases not matched to a gene; V was cut back by 0 bases and J by 14 bases. The CDR3 contains 14 residues. The CDR3 sequence is CAWSVQGGSKGLFF. In DNA form, the CDR3 reads TGTGCCTGGAGTGTACAAGGGGGCTCGAAGGGCCTGTTTTTT. The full variable domain, rest sourced from reference TRBV30 and TRBJ2-2, is SQTIHQWPATLVQPVGSPLSLECTVEGTSNPNLYWYRQAAGRGLQLLFYSVGIGQISSEVPQNLSASRPQDRQFILSSKKLLLSDSGFYLCAWSVQGGSKGLFFGEGSRLTVL.

The chain couples TRBV28 to TRBJ1-1; D possibly corresponds to TRBD1 (6 bases). CDR3 size: 13 residues. Trimming cost V 7 bases and J 4 bases, with 13 bases left between them. Germline CDR1 and CDR2: MDHEN and SYDVKM. The CDR3 DNA follows: TGTGCCAGCATTACCCAGGGGACCACTGAAGCTTTCTTT. This sequence encodes CASITQGTTEAFF. Together with reference TRBV28 and TRBJ1-1, the CDR3 gives the full variable domain: DVKVTQSSRYLVKRTGEKVFLECVQDMDHENMFWYRQDPGLGLRLIYFSYDVKMKEKGDIPEGYSVSREKKERFSLILESASTNQTSMYLCASITQGTTEAFFGQGTRLTVV.

This clonotype occurred a few times. This chain links TRBV18 with TRBJ1-2; no clear D. The CDR3 is made up of 13 amino acids. Trimming cost V 1 base and J 6 bases, with 9 bases left between them. The V gene's germline CDR1 is KGHSH and CDR2 LQKENI. CDR3 sequence: CASSPLPTDGYTF. CDR3 in DNA: TGTGCCAGCTCACCACTTCCGACTGATGGCTACACCTTC. The full variable domain, rest sourced from reference TRBV18 and TRBJ1-2, is NAGVMQNPRHLVRRRGQEARLRCSPMKGHSHVYWYRQLPEEGLKFMVYLQKENIIDESGMPKERFSAEFPKEGPSILRIQQVVRGDSAAYFCASSPLPTDGYTFGSGTRLTVV.

V is TRBV24-1 and J is TRBJ2-2; TRBD1 aligns across 9 bases. Germline V gives CDR1 KGHDR, CDR2 SFDVKD. The CDR3 spans 16 residues. With V trimmed by 4 bases and J by 6 bases, 8 bases remained unmatched. CDR3 loop: CATSDPGTGRAGELFF. The DNA of the CDR3 is TGTGCCACCAGTGACCCCGGGACAGGGAGGGCCGGGGAGCTGTTTTTT.

The gene calls are TRBV20-1 and TRBJ1-2, with a tentative D call TRBD1 (5 bases). With 1 base removed from V and 0 bases from J, the gap between germline ends came to 15 bases. The CDR3 is 16 amino acids. Germline assignment: CDR1 DFQATT and CDR2 SNEGSKA (reference sequence). The CDR3 coding sequence is TGCAGTGCTAGAGCATTCCCGACAGTGGCTAACTATGGCTACACCTTC. It is translated as CSARAFPTVANYGYTF.

The genes are TRBV6-1 and TRBJ2-7, with 7 positions matching TRBD1. CDR3 length: 14 residues. Germline V gene lookup returns CDR1 MNHNS and CDR2 SASEGT. V dropped 7 bases and J dropped 2; count of bases not matched to a gene: 8. The CDR3 is CASTRDRSTYEQYF. The CDR3 DNA reads as TGTGCCAGCACCCGGGACAGAAGCACCTACGAGCAGTACTTC.

This chain connects TRBV27 to TRBJ2-2, with D possibly called TRBD1 or TRBD2 (6 bases each). Trimming removed 3 bases from V and 1 base from J, with 12 bases in between. Germline CDR1 and CDR2: MNHEY and SMNVEV (reference sequence). CDR3 length: 16 residues. The CDR3 spells CASSLVGGMNTGELFF. The CDR3 DNA is TGTGCCAGCAGTTTGGTGGGGGGCATGAACACCGGGGAGCTGTTTTTT.